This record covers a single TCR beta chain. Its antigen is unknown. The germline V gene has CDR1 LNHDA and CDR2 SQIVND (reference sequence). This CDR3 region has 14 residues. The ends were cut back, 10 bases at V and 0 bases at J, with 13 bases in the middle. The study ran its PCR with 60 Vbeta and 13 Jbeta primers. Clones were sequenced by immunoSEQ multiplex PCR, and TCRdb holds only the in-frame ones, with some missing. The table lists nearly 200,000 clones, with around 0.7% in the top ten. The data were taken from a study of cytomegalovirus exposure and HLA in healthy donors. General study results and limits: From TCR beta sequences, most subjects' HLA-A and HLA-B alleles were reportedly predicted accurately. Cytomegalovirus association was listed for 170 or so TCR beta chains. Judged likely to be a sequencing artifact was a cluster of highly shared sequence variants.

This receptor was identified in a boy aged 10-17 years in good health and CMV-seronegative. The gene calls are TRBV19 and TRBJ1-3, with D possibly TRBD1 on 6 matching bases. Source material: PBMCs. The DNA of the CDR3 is TGTGCCACCATGGACAGTCACTCTGGAAACACCATATATTTT. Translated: CATMDSHSGNTIYF.